Sequencing of this TCR beta chain was carried out in a study of blood T cell repertoires in COVID-19. Study context: The United States, Italy and Spain were the sources of the acute and convalescent COVID-19 samples. Nucleic acid was either cDNA or gDNA, and it came from T cells, B-cell-depleted T cells, or PBMCs.

This clone turned up a few times. Original processing methods: Reference gene primer amplification in the assay estimated nucleated cell counts. TCRdb keeps only in-frame clones here, not all; method: immunoSEQ multiplex PCR. Clone size and V and J calls were adopted from that table, with D and trimming inferred from the DNA. The repertoire holds about 240,000 clones, with 60% to 75% as singletons. The V end lost 2 bases, the J end lost 6 bases, and 11 bases lay between the germline ends. Looked up from germline, CDR1 is MDHEN and CDR2 is SYDVKM. This CDR3 has 13 amino acids. The TCR comes from an elderly woman with acute or convalescent COVID-19. The sample taken for sequencing was peripheral blood. The chain recombines TRBV28 with TRBJ2-7; tentatively, D is TRBD1 (5 bases). The CDR3 protein is CASSLPRVSEQYF. The CDR3, as DNA: TGTGCCAGCAGTTTACCCAGGGTTTCCGAGCAGTACTTC.